The 25 T cell receptor beta chains given below trace back to one sample, sequenced in a study of blood T cell repertoires in COVID-19 (dated by TCRdb to about 2020). The library was prepared using the immunoSEQ multiplex PCR assay. TCRdb re-hosts the immuneACCESS table, in-frame sequences only. Its copies lack some clones; in the studies checked, an unresolved V gene accounts for under half of them, and the cause for the rest is not known. This sample has tens of thousands of clones in its table, and over 75% of those were observed once. The top ten constitute over 9.5% of the sample. Source material: peripheral blood. These receptors were collected from a man at least 80 years old with acute or convalescent COVID-19.

V usage is TRBV7-3 and J usage is TRBJ2-1, with D possibly TRBD2 on 5 matching bases. The CDR3 consists of 13 residues. Germline assignment: CDR1 SGHTA and CDR2 FQGTGA. Deletions cut 3 bases from V and 15 bases from J, with 18 bases between. The CDR3 spells CASSFEPGSNRFF. The DNA for the CDR3 is TGTGCCAGCAGCTTCGAACCGGGAAGCAATCGGTTCTTC.

The chain has TRBV9 and TRBJ2-1; 9 bases match TRBD2. The CDR3 runs 16 residues. Germline V CDR1 and CDR2: SGDLS, YYNGEE. Losses at the gene ends were 0 bases for V and 2 bases for J; bases not matched to a gene: 3. CDR3 nucleotides: TGTGCCAGCAGCGTAGGGGTAGCGGGGGCCTACAATGAGCAGTTCTTC. Translating it yields CASSVGVAGAYNEQFF. The complete variable domain, with remaining parts taken from reference TRBV9 and TRBJ2-1, reads DSGVTQTPKHLITATGQRVTLRCSPRSGDLSVYWYQQSLDQGLQFLIQYYNGEERAKGNILERFSAQQFPDLHSELNLSSLELGDSALYFCASSVGVAGAYNEQFFGPGTRLTVL.

The rearrangement links TRBV5-1 to TRBJ2-5, with D possibly being TRBD1 (5 bases). Germline V gene lookup returns CDR1 SGHRS and CDR2 YFSETQ. The CDR3 is 12 amino acids. V shed 3 bases and J shed 5 bases, with 8 bases lying between them. The chain's CDR3 is CASSSTVETQYF. The DNA of the CDR3 is TGCGCCAGCAGCTCGACAGTGGAGACCCAGTACTTC.

The chain combines TRBV7-2 with TRBJ2-1; TRBD2 matches at 8 bases. Trimming cost V 6 bases and J 4 bases; bases outside gene matches: 5. The CDR3 runs to 14 residues. Germline lookup yields CDR1 SGHTA and CDR2 FQGNSA. This CDR3 reads CASREAGAYNEQFF. The CDR3 nucleotides are TGTGCCAGCAGGGAAGCGGGGGCGTACAATGAGCAGTTCTTC. The variable domain in full, with the rest retrieved from reference TRBV7-2 and TRBJ2-1, is GAGVSQSPSNKVTEKGKDVELRCDPISGHTALYWYRQSLGQGLEFLIYFQGNSAPDKSGLPSDRFSAERTGGSVSTLTIQRTQQEDSAVYLCASREAGAYNEQFFGPGTRLTVL.

This chain links TRBV5-8 with TRBJ1-1, with no clear D. The CDR3 covers 12 residues. Looked up from germline, CDR1 is SGHTS and CDR2 is YDEGEE. V lost 4 bases and J 2 bases, leaving 6 bases between the germline ends. The CDR3 is CASSGRNTEAFF. Written as DNA, the CDR3 is TGTGCCAGCAGCGGCAGAAACACTGAAGCTTTCTTT.

The chain employs TRBV6-5 and TRBJ1-6; the match to TRBD1 covers 10 bases. Germline-derived CDR1 and CDR2 are MNHEY and SVGAGI. V trimming: 2 bases; J trimming: 6 bases; junction bases outside the gene matches: 4. CDR3 size: 16 residues. CDR3 DNA: TGTGCCAGCAGTTACCTCGGACAGGGGGGTAATTCACCCCTCCACTTT. Protein product: CASSYLGQGGNSPLHF.

This chain joins TRBV5-1 and TRBJ2-3; D perhaps matches TRBD2 (5 bases). Germline V gene lookup returns CDR1 SGHRS and CDR2 YFSETQ. This CDR3 is built from 14 residues. V lost 2 bases and J lost 5, with 12 bases in between. CDR3 protein: CASSLTGSLDTQYF. CDR3 bases: TGCGCCAGCAGCTTAACGGGGAGTCTAGATACGCAGTATTTT.

The rearrangement uses TRBV5-1 and TRBJ1-2; 8 positions agree with TRBD1. The length of the CDR3 is 14 residues. CDR1 is SGHRS, CDR2 YFSETQ, per germline. Germline trimming cut 3 bases from V and 4 bases from J; bases unmatched to any gene: 5. CDR3 nucleotides: TGCGCCAGCAGCTCGACAGGGGACGGCTATGGCTACACCTTC. Protein: CASSSTGDGYGYTF.

The gene calls are TRBV7-9 and TRBJ2-7; 7 bases agree with TRBD2. This CDR3 comprises 14 residues. Germline-derived CDR1 and CDR2 are SEHNR and FQNEAQ (reference sequence). Trimming cost V 1 base and J 4 bases; bases outside gene matches: 4. CDR3 in DNA: TGTGCCAGCAGCTTAGGGGGAGGGGAATACGAGCAGTACTTC. It is translated as CASSLGGGEYEQYF.

This chain uses TRBV6-5 with TRBJ1-5, with a tentative D call TRBD1 (5 bases). V was shortened by 2 bases and J by 6 bases, with 11 bases between the two germline ends. Germline CDR1 is MNHEY and CDR2 is SVGAGI. This CDR3 has 14 residues. This chain's CDR3 is CASSYKQGLQPQHF. The CDR3 DNA is TGTGCCAGCAGTTACAAGCAGGGACTTCAGCCCCAGCATTTT.

This chain connects TRBV28 to TRBJ2-1; D perhaps matches TRBD1 (6 bases). Germline CDR1 reads MDHEN; CDR2 reads SYDVKM. Trimming removed 4 bases from V and 0 bases from J, with 16 bases in between. This CDR3 comprises 17 residues. The CDR3 region has the DNA TGTGCCAGCAGTTCTCCCCGGACAGCTAGCTCCTACAATGAGCAGTTCTTC. It is translated as CASSSPRTASSYNEQFF.

The chain carries TRBV24-1 and TRBJ1-2, with a tentative D call TRBD1 (5 bases). The ends were cut back, 3 bases at V and 7 bases at J, with 11 bases in the middle. Germline V gene sequence: CDR1 KGHDR, CDR2 SFDVKD. The CDR3 consists of 13 residues. CDR3 residues: CATSDQRGGGYTF. Here the CDR3 DNA reads TGTGCCACCAGTGATCAGCGGGGGGGTGGCTACACCTTC.

The chain recombines TRBV7-2 with TRBJ1-6; tentative D call: TRBD1 (6 bases). The V gene lost 4 bases and the J gene lost 4 bases, with 8 bases spanning the gap. The CDR3 totals 14 residues. Germline V gene lookup returns CDR1 SGHTA and CDR2 FQGNSA. CDR3 in DNA: TGTGCCAGCAGCTACGGACAGTATAATTCACCCCTCCACTTT. This encodes CASSYGQYNSPLHF.

In this sample, this clone turned up once. The chain carries TRBV7-9 and TRBJ2-3; 9 nucleotides line up with TRBD1. The CDR3 contains 16 residues. Losses at the gene ends were 5 bases for V and 0 bases for J; bases not matched to a gene: 6. The germline V gene encodes CDR1 SEHNR and CDR2 FQNEAQ (reference sequence). CDR3 residues: CASSRSTGGSTDTQYF. DNA of the CDR3: TGTGCCAGCAGCCGGTCGACAGGGGGTAGCACAGATACGCAGTATTTT. The full variable domain, in which reference TRBV7-9 and TRBJ2-3 provide the parts outside the CDR3, is DTGVSQNPRHKITKRGQNVTFRCDPISEHNRLYWYRQTLGQGPEFLTYFQNEAQLEKSRLLSDRFSAERPKGSFSTLEIQRTEQGDSAMYLCASSRSTGGSTDTQYFGPGTRLTVL.

The chain has TRBV7-6 and TRBJ1-3, with D possibly being TRBD1 (5 bases). Germline assignment: CDR1 SGHVS and CDR2 FNYEAQ. This CDR3 contains 15 residues. V lost 1 base to trimming and J lost 2 bases, with 9 bases between them. CDR3 sequence: CASSLGTRAGNTIYF. CDR3 sequence (DNA): TGTGCCAGCAGCTTAGGGACCAGGGCTGGAAACACCATATATTTT. Combining the CDR3 with reference TRBV7-6 and TRBJ1-3 gives the whole variable domain GAGVSQSPRYKVTKRGQDVALRCDPISGHVSLYWYRQALGQGPEFLTYFNYEAQQDKSGLPNDRFSAERPEGSISTLTIQRTEQRDSAMYRCASSLGTRAGNTIYFGEGSWLTVV.

This clone appeared a single time. The V gene is TRBV6-5, the J gene TRBJ2-7; 8 bases are shared with TRBD1. The V and J ends lost 6 bases and 2 bases, in that order; junction bases with no gene match: 6. The V gene's germline CDR1 is MNHEY and CDR2 SVGAGI. The CDR3 length is 14 residues. In nucleotides, the CDR3 is TGTGCCAGCAGCCGGACAGGGAAGACCTACGAGCAGTACTTC. As protein: CASSRTGKTYEQYF.

This CDR3 is CASSYQGTRGANVLTF. The CDR3 coding sequence is TGTGCCAGCAGTTACCAGGGGACGAGGGGGGCCAACGTCCTGACTTTC. This chain connects TRBV6-5 to TRBJ2-6, with D maybe TRBD1 (6 bases). This CDR3 has 16 amino acids. The germline gives CDR1 MNHEY, CDR2 SVGAGI. Trimming cost V 2 bases and J 4 bases, with 12 bases left between them.

The rearrangement links TRBV10-3 to TRBJ1-1; D is perhaps TRBD1 (6 bases). Germline CDR1 and CDR2: ENHRY and SYGVKD. Trimming removed 6 bases at V and 1 base at J, with 15 bases between. The CDR3 has 15 residues. The CDR3 DNA reads TGTGCCATCAGACCCACCGGGACACAGAACACTGAAGCTTTCTTT. Its translation is CAIRPTGTQNTEAFF.

V is TRBV5-6 and J is TRBJ2-3, with TRBD1 matching 9 bases. CDR1 and CDR2 from the germline V gene are SGHDT and YYEEEE. This CDR3 region has 15 residues. J gave up 3 bases and V 3 bases, and 5 bases lay outside the gene matches. CDR3: CASSSGTGSTDTQYF. In DNA form, the CDR3 reads TGTGCCAGCAGCTCTGGGACAGGGAGTACAGATACGCAGTATTTT.

This chain joins TRBV7-3 and TRBJ2-7; TRBD2 is a possible D gene (6 bases). The CDR3 length is 14 residues. Trimming took 5 bases from V and 3 from J, leaving 14 bases between them. Germline assignment: CDR1 SGHTA and CDR2 FQGTGA. CDR3 sequence reads: CASSRDGGFYEQYF. CDR3 DNA: TGTGCCAGCAGCAGAGACGGGGGATTCTACGAGCAGTACTTC.

The chain combines TRBV5-1 with TRBJ2-1, with 15 bases that match TRBD2. Trimming took 4 bases from V and 4 from J; bases not matched to a gene: 12. CDR1 and CDR2 from the germline V gene are SGHRS and YFSETQ. This CDR3 region has 19 residues. The CDR3, as DNA: TGCGCCAGCAGCCCCGGACTAGCGGGGGGGACCCCCTTATACAATGAGCAGTTCTTC. Protein: CASSPGLAGGTPLYNEQFF. Drawing the rest from reference TRBV5-1 and TRBJ2-1, the complete variable domain is KAGVTQTPRYLIKTRGQQVTLSCSPISGHRSVSWYQQTPGQGLQFLFEYFSETQRNKGNFPGRFSGRQFSNSRSEMNVSTLELGDSALYLCASSPGLAGGTPLYNEQFFGPGTRLTVL.

Only one count was recorded for this clone. The genes are TRBV5-1 and TRBJ2-3, with 13 positions matching TRBD2. CDR3 length: 16 residues. V shed 0 bases and J 6 bases; nucleotides not matched to a gene: 4. Per germline, CDR1 SGHRS and CDR2 YFSETQ. CDR3 sequence reads: CASSLGLAGGSDTQYF. In DNA, the CDR3 is TGCGCCAGCAGCTTGGGACTAGCGGGGGGATCGGATACGCAGTATTTT. Full variable domain (remainder filled in from reference TRBV5-1 and TRBJ2-3): KAGVTQTPRYLIKTRGQQVTLSCSPISGHRSVSWYQQTPGQGLQFLFEYFSETQRNKGNFPGRFSGRQFSNSRSEMNVSTLELGDSALYLCASSLGLAGGSDTQYFGPGTRLTVL.

Of note for this clone: One end of the junction fails to match germline, which may point to a read error. The chain carries TRBV7-7 and TRBJ2-3; 10 bases agree with TRBD2. This CDR3 is built from 15 residues. The germline gives CDR1 SSHAT, CDR2 FNYEAQ (reference sequence). The CDR3 loop reads CASSEGLASTDTQYF. The CDR3 nucleotides are TGTGCTAGCAGCGAGGGACTAGCGTCTACAGATACGCAGTATTTT.

This clone showed up just once. This chain joins TRBV5-4 and TRBJ2-5; 13 bases map to TRBD2. The CDR3 contains 18 residues. The V gene end was trimmed by 4 bases and the J gene end by 2 bases; junction bases not matched to a gene: 11. Germline V lookup: CDR1 SGHNT, CDR2 YYREEE (reference sequence). The CDR3 coding sequence is TGTGCCAGCAGCGCCAAACTAGCGGGGGGGAGAGCTCAAGAGACCCAGTACTTC. Its translation: CASSAKLAGGRAQETQYF.

The chain employs TRBV4-1 and TRBJ1-6, with 9 bases lining up with TRBD1. This CDR3 region has 15 residues. Germline V lookup: CDR1 MGHRA, CDR2 YSYEKL. Losses at the gene ends were 5 bases for V and 6 bases for J; bases not matched to a gene: 5. CDR3 nucleotide sequence: TGCGCCAGCAGCGACAGACAGGGGGTTAATTCACCCCTCCACTTT. This sequence encodes CASSDRQGVNSPLHF.